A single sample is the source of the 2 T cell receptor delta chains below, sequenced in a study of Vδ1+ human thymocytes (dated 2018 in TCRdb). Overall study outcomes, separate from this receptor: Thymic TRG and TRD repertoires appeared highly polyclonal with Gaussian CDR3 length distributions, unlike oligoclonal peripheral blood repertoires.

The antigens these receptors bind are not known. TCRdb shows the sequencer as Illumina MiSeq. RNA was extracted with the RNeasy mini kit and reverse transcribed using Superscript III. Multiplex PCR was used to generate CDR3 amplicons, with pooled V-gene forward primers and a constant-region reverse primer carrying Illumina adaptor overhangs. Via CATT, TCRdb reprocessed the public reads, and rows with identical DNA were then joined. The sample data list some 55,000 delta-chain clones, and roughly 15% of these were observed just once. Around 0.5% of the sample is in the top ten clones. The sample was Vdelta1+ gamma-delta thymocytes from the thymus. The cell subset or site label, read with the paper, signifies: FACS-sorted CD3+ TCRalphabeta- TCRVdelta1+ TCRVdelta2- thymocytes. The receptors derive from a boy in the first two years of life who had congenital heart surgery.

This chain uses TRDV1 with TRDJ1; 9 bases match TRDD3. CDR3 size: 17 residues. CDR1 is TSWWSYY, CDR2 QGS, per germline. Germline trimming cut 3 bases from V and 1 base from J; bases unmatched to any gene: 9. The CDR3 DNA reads TGTGCTCTTGGGGACCCCTTTACTGGGGGACCCACCGATAAACTCATCTTT. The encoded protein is CALGDPFTGGPTDKLIF.

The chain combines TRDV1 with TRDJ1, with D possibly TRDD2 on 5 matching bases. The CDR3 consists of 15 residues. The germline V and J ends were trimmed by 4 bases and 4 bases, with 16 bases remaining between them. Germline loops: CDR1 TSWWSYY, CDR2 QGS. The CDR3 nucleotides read TGTGCTCTTGGGGCTTCCATTAACAGGGTCGATAAACTCATCTTT. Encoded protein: CALGASINRVDKLIF.